These 32 T cell receptor beta chains came from one sample sequenced in a study of vaccination and CD4 T cells after COVID-19. No cognate antigen is known for these TCRs. The Oncomine TCR Beta short-read assay was applied to DNA of cultured CD4+ T cells. TCRdb itself ran the PCR reads through MiXCR, one entry per CDR3 protein. This sample yields about 18,000 distinct CDR3 sequences, of which roughly 73% are seen a single time; about 16% belongs to the top ten. Described treatment: roughly nine-day PBMC culture with coronavirus spike peptide pools or control peptides (ViraFEST assay). Source: CD4+ T cells from blood, cultured in vitro, taken after SARS-CoV-2 vaccination. The receptors originated from a human donor who received a COVID-19 vaccine.

The rearrangement joins TRBV12-3 or TRBV12-4 to TRBJ1-5; D may be TRBD1 (6 bases). V was clipped by 6 bases and J by 9 bases, with 15 bases between them. This CDR3 comprises 13 residues. CDR3 coding DNA: TGTGCCAGCAGCACAAAGAGGACAGTGCCCCAGCATTTT. Its protein is CASSTKRTVPQHF.

The chain links TRBV4-1 to TRBJ2-3, with 8 bases aligning to TRBD1. Germline CDR1 MGHRA, CDR2 YSYEKL. This CDR3 has 16 residues. The V segment lost 1 base and the J segment 4 bases; nucleotides outside the gene matches: 7. The CDR3 coding sequence is TGCGCCAGCAGCCAAGTCGGGGCAGGGGGCGCAGATACGCAGTATTTT. Its translation is CASSQVGAGGADTQYF.

In this sample, this clonotype turned up once. The V call is TRBV7-2, the J call TRBJ2-2; D uncertain. This CDR3 spans 12 amino acids. CDR1 is SGHTA and CDR2 is FQGNSA in the germline V gene. V dropped 3 bases and J dropped 4 bases, with 3 bases sitting between them. This CDR3 reads CASSFGTGELFF. The DNA for the CDR3 is TGTGCCAGCAGCTTTGGCACCGGGGAGCTGTTTTTT.

The rearrangement uses TRBV18 and TRBJ1-1; no clear D gene. Trimming left V 3 bases short and J 1 base short, with 6 bases between. Germline CDR1 is KGHSH and CDR2 is LQKENI. CDR3 length: 13 amino acids. CDR3 residues: CASSPQQNTEAFF. CDR3 bases: TGTGCCAGCTCACCTCAACAGAACACTGAAGCTTTCTTT.

This clonotype was observed once. V usage is TRBV4-1 and J usage is TRBJ2-7; TRBD1 is a possible D gene (6 bases). The germline V gene encodes CDR1 MGHRA and CDR2 YSYEKL. The length of the CDR3 is 14 residues. Trimming took 0 bases from V and 4 from J, leaving 10 bases between them. The CDR3 loop reads CASSQEGHLYEQYF. In nucleotides, the CDR3 is TGCGCCAGCAGCCAAGAGGGACATCTATACGAGCAGTACTTC.

This chain connects TRBV9 to TRBJ2-3; no clear D. Trimming stripped 0 bases from V and 2 bases from J, with 7 bases between. The CDR3 is made up of 14 amino acids. CDR1 and CDR2 (germline): SGDLS, YYNGEE. Here the CDR3 reads CASSVVTSTDTQYF. The CDR3 DNA follows: TGTGCCAGCAGCGTAGTTACCTCCACAGATACGCAGTATTTT.

This clonotype has just one count. The chain is built from TRBV29-1 and TRBJ1-4; tentative D call: TRBD1 (6 bases). There are 14 residues in the CDR3. V was clipped by 6 bases and J by 0 bases, with 11 bases between them. Germline V lookup: CDR1 SQVTM, CDR2 ANQGSEA. Here the CDR3 DNA reads TGCAGCGTCGGACAGTTTGCAACTAATGAAAAACTGTTTTTT. Residues: CSVGQFATNEKLFF.

Only a few counts were recorded for this clonotype. V is TRBV12-3 or TRBV12-4 and J is TRBJ1-2; D uncertain. The CDR3 consists of 12 residues. V was clipped by 3 bases and J by 7 bases, with 9 bases between them. As DNA, the CDR3 is TGTGCCAGCAGTTTCGGGGAATTTGGCTACACCTTC. It encodes CASSFGEFGYTF.

The chain joins TRBV21-1 to TRBJ1-6; TRBD1, as called in the table, went unchecked against the DNA. TRBV21-1 is a pseudogene segment. This CDR3 has 16 amino acids. CDR3 sequence: CASSRGRGDNNSPLHF. CDR3 sequence (DNA): TGTGCCAGCAGCAGGGGCAGGGGTGACAATAATTCACCCCTCCACTTT.

This clonotype showed up just once. The chain employs TRBV2 and TRBJ1-1, with a tentative D call TRBD1 (6 bases). V lost 6 bases, J lost 2 bases, and 13 bases lay in between. Germline-derived CDR1 and CDR2 are SNHLY and FYNNEI. The CDR3 contains 14 residues. CDR3 in amino acids: CASRNRDYNTEAFF. As DNA, the CDR3 is TGTGCCAGCAGGAACAGGGATTATAACACTGAAGCTTTCTTT.

The CDR3 loop is CASSFPERRGWNTIYF. Here the CDR3 DNA reads TGTGCCAGCAGTTTCCCCGAAAGAAGGGGCTGGAACACCATATATTTT. The V gene is TRBV6-5, the J gene TRBJ1-3, with a tentative D call TRBD1 (5 bases). Trimming removed 4 bases from V and 7 bases from J, with 20 bases in between. CDR1 is MNHEY, CDR2 SVGAGI, per germline. This CDR3 is 16 amino acids long.

The rearrangement joins TRBV30 to TRBJ1-2, with 7 bases matching TRBD1. The CDR3 length is 14 residues. Germline CDR1 GTSNPN, CDR2 SVGIG (reference sequence). The J segment lost 5 bases and the V segment lost 0 bases, leaving 6 bases of the junction unmatched. The DNA for the CDR3 is TGTGCCTGGAGTGTACAGGGACAGACTTATGGCTACACCTTC. As protein: CAWSVQGQTYGYTF.

This rearrangement joins TRBV19 to TRBJ2-3; possibly TRBD1 or TRBD2 for D (6 bases each). The germline V gene encodes CDR1 LNHDA and CDR2 SQIVND (reference sequence). This CDR3 contains 13 residues. V dropped 7 bases and J dropped 2 bases, with 10 bases sitting between them. The CDR3 nucleotides are TGTGCCAGTATGAGGGGGGACACAGATACGCAGTATTTT. Amino acid sequence: CASMRGDTDTQYF.

V is TRBV6-1 and J is TRBJ1-2, with 7 nucleotides matching TRBD1. Trimming took 5 bases from V and 6 from J; bases not matched to a gene: 6. From germline, CDR1 is MNHNS and CDR2 SASEGT. CDR3 length: 13 amino acids. CDR3 DNA: TGTGCCAGCAGTCCCGACAGGGACAATGGCTACACCTTC. It translates to CASSPDRDNGYTF.

The rearrangement joins TRBV5-6 to TRBJ1-5; D not certain. The V gene's germline CDR1 is SGHDT and CDR2 YYEEEE. CDR3 length: 14 residues. V was clipped by 1 base and J by 6 bases, with 11 bases between them. The CDR3 here is CASSLRGGSQPQHF. In DNA, the CDR3 is TGTGCCAGCAGCTTGCGGGGTGGGAGTCAGCCCCAGCATTTT.

The chain uses TRBV7-2 and TRBJ1-6, with D unclear. The V end lost 3 bases, the J end lost 0 bases, and 15 bases lay between the germline ends. The CDR3 length is 18 residues. From germline, CDR1 is SGHTA and CDR2 FQGNSA. The CDR3 protein is CASSLGRFRSSYNSPLHF. DNA for the CDR3: TGTGCCAGCAGCTTGGGGAGGTTTAGAAGCTCCTATAATTCACCCCTCCACTTT.

The V call is TRBV24-1, the J call TRBJ2-3; D remains unclear. CDR1 and CDR2 from the germline V gene are KGHDR and SFDVKD. The CDR3 spans 16 residues. Trimming cost V 4 bases and J 2 bases, with 15 bases left between them. CDR3 nucleotide sequence: TGTGCCACCAGTGACCCAAACATAAAATCCACAGATACGCAGTATTTT. Its translation: CATSDPNIKSTDTQYF.

The chain joins TRBV19 to TRBJ1-2; 7 positions match TRBD1. Trimming took 4 bases from V and 7 from J; bases not matched to a gene: 12. This CDR3 is built from 15 residues. Germline V gene data show CDR1 as LNHDA and CDR2 as SQIVND (reference sequence). The CDR3 here is CASSTSTGASGGYTF. The DNA for the CDR3 is TGTGCCAGTAGTACGTCAACAGGGGCCTCTGGTGGCTACACCTTC. The whole variable domain, filled in from reference TRBV19 and TRBJ1-2, reads DGGITQSPKYLFRKEGQNVTLSCEQNLNHDAMYWYRQDPGQGLRLIYYSQIVNDFQKGDIAEGYSVSREKKESFPLTVTSAQKNPTAFYLCASSTSTGASGGYTFGSGTRLTVV.

V and J are TRBV7-6 and TRBJ2-5; tentative D call: TRBD1 (5 bases). With 5 bases removed from V and 2 bases from J, the gap between germline ends came to 12 bases. Per the germline V gene, CDR1 is SGHVS and CDR2 is FNYEAQ. The CDR3 spans 14 residues. The CDR3 nucleotides read TGTGCCAGCAGCCCTAACCAGGGACAAGAGACCCAGTACTTC. It specifies CASSPNQGQETQYF.

The V gene is TRBV12-3 or TRBV12-4, the J gene TRBJ1-5; no clear D. This CDR3 region has 14 residues. The V end lost 6 bases, the J end lost 0 bases, and 9 bases lay between the germline ends. The DNA of the CDR3 is TGTGCCAGCAGGCGGGGAAATAGCAATCAGCCCCAGCATTTT. Residues: CASRRGNSNQPQHF.

This chain joins TRBV12-3 or TRBV12-4 and TRBJ1-1; D possibly corresponds to TRBD1 (5 bases). This CDR3 region has 16 residues. With 8 bases removed from V and 3 bases from J, the gap between germline ends came to 22 bases. The CDR3 sequence: CASLGSGGMVDTEAFF. CDR3 DNA: TGTGCCAGCTTAGGTTCCGGGGGGATGGTAGACACTGAAGCTTTCTTT.

V and J are TRBV10-3 and TRBJ1-3, with 10 bases identical to TRBD1. With 6 bases clipped from V and 3 bases from J, the junction kept 2 bases outside the gene matches. The germline V gene has CDR1 ENHRY and CDR2 SYGVKD. CDR3 length: 14 residues. In DNA, the CDR3 is TGTGCCATCAGCCGGGACAGGGGTGGAAACACCATATATTTT. Encoded protein: CAISRDRGGNTIYF.

Turning to this clonotype: The CDR3 end shows no conserved phenylalanine or tryptophan, and so a read error is likely. The rearrangement joins TRBV4-2 to TRBJ1-4; D perhaps matches TRBD1 (6 bases). Germline loops: CDR1 LGHNA, CDR2 YNFKEQ. Trimming cost V 1 base and J 5 bases, with 11 bases left between them. There are 15 residues in the CDR3. CDR3 protein: CASSQVQGRNEKLFS. The CDR3, as DNA: TGTGCCAGCAGCCAAGTGCAGGGGCGGAATGAAAAACTGTTTTCT.

The rearrangement links TRBV20-1 to TRBJ2-1; 15 bases are shared with TRBD2. V was clipped by 5 bases and J by 7 bases; unmatched bases: 9. This CDR3 has 16 residues. Germline V gives CDR1 DFQATT, CDR2 SNEGSKA (reference sequence). The CDR3: CSAGGLAGGQRNEQFF. The CDR3 DNA reads as TGCAGTGCTGGGGGACTAGCGGGGGGCCAGCGGAATGAGCAGTTCTTC.

This clonotype was seen only a few times. The chain recombines TRBV7-6 with TRBJ2-5; D gene unclear. The CDR3 spans 11 residues. Trimming stripped 3 bases from V and 5 bases from J, with 4 bases between. In germline, CDR1 is SGHVS, CDR2 FNYEAQ. CDR3 sequence reads: CASSFGETQYF. DNA of the CDR3: TGTGCCAGCAGCTTCGGGGAGACCCAGTACTTC.

The chain uses TRBV11-3 and TRBJ1-1; TRBD1 matches at 7 bases. The V and J ends lost 1 base and 8 bases, in that order; junction bases with no gene match: 4. This CDR3 is built from 13 residues. CDR1 is SGHNT and CDR2 is YENEEA in the germline V gene. CDR3 sequence: CASSLGNRGEAFF. The CDR3 nucleotides are TGTGCCAGCAGCTTAGGTAACAGGGGCGAAGCTTTCTTT.

This sequence joins TRBV5-1 and TRBJ1-2; no clear D. Germline V gives CDR1 SGHRS, CDR2 YFSETQ. The CDR3 is made up of 15 amino acids. The V end was cut by 0 bases, the J end by 0 bases, with 9 bases between. As DNA, the CDR3 is TGCGCCAGCAGCTTGGCCTCCACAACTAACTATGGCTACACCTTC. It specifies CASSLASTTNYGYTF.

The J gene is TRBJ2-1, the V gene TRBV19, with TRBD2 matching over 14 bases. Germline V gene lookup returns CDR1 LNHDA and CDR2 SQIVND (reference sequence). The CDR3 is 17 residues long. Unmatched junction bases numbered 2, after V lost 3 bases and J lost 1 base. The CDR3 loop reads CASSMTSGGVSYNEQFF. The CDR3 DNA is TGTGCCAGTAGTATGACTAGCGGGGGGGTTTCCTACAATGAGCAGTTCTTC.

The CDR3 sequence: CATSDQGQRYGYTF. The CDR3 nucleotides read TGTGCCACCAGTGATCAGGGACAGAGATATGGCTACACCTTC. This chain uses TRBV24-1 with TRBJ1-2, with 7 bases identical to TRBD1. J was trimmed by 5 bases and V by 3 bases; bases with no gene match: 5. Germline values: CDR1 KGHDR, CDR2 SFDVKD. The CDR3 runs 14 residues.

CDR3 DNA sequence: TGTGCCAGCAAAGGGCCCCGTGGCGGGGACTCCTATAATTCACCCCTCCACTTT. Translating it yields CASKGPRGGDSYNSPLHF. This chain connects TRBV2 to TRBJ1-6, with D unclear. The CDR3 consists of 18 residues. The germline CDR1 and CDR2 sequences are SNHLY and FYNNEI. Trimming stripped 7 bases from V and 0 bases from J, with 19 bases between.

This chain joins TRBV2 and TRBJ1-2; 7 nucleotides line up with TRBD1. Germline CDR1 SNHLY, CDR2 FYNNEI. Germline trimming cut 4 bases from V and 8 bases from J; bases unmatched to any gene: 4. The CDR3 is 12 residues long. The CDR3 coding sequence is TGTGCCAGCAGTGTGGAGACAGGGGGCTACACCTTC. This encodes CASSVETGGYTF.

The chain has TRBV12-3 or TRBV12-4 and TRBJ1-1; D might be TRBD1 (6 bases). Trimming took off 4 bases at V and 10 bases at J, with 19 bases between the two ends. This CDR3 contains 14 residues. Here the CDR3 reads CASSSQGPFGGAFF. In DNA form, the CDR3 reads TGTGCCAGCAGTTCACAGGGTCCCTTTGGTGGAGCTTTCTTT.